Many counts were recorded for the clone carrying this T cell receptor (beta chain). Antigen specificity is unknown. The sample originates from a study of CD8 T cells in ankylosing spondylitis. General study results and limits: Peripheral blood samples showed relatively rare disease-linked clones, and these clones were CD8+. Roughly eight highly homologous variants made up a TCR beta motif that seemed to typify ankylosing spondylitis blood. Matched synovial fluid from ankylosing spondylitis patients was reported to be enriched for disease-linked clones.

Libraries for TCR beta were made by quantitative 5'-RACE with molecular barcodes. TCRdb processed the 5' RACE reads anew with MiXCR; each CDR3 protein has one entry. The profile covers approximately 250,000 distinct CDR3 sequences, with approximately 24% appearing a single time and more than 0.6% taken by the ten largest. The V gene lost 4 bases and the J gene lost 5 bases, with 12 bases spanning the gap. CDR3 length: 14 amino acids. The receptor was isolated from a male donor with ankylosing spondylitis or in good health (not recorded which). Sequencing was performed on blood, either unsorted or a sorted T cell fraction (not recorded which). This chain links TRBV12-3 or TRBV12-4 with TRBJ2-1; D tentatively reads TRBD1 or TRBD2 (5 bases each). CDR3 sequence: CASSSRDVNNEQFF. CDR3 bases: TGTGCCAGCAGTTCGAGGGACGTTAACAATGAGCAGTTCTTC.